This T cell receptor beta chain is drawn from a study of T cells after yellow fever vaccination. TCRdb re-called the 5' RACE reads through MiXCR, storing one row per CDR3 protein. The sample holds a few hundred thousand distinct CDR3 sequences; more than 9% are singletons and the top ten take roughly 18%. The sequence derives from a man aged 18 to 35 who received the YFV17D yellow fever vaccine. Sequencing used PBMCs, obtained on the day of the first yellow fever vaccination.

The CDR3 reads CASSPSTGSGELFF. In DNA, the CDR3 is TGTGCCAGCAGCCCTTCGACAGGGTCCGGGGAGCTGTTTTTT. The rearrangement joins TRBV7-9 to TRBJ2-2; the match to TRBD1 covers 7 bases. This CDR3 contains 14 residues. V lost 5 bases, J lost 6 bases, and 6 bases stayed unmatched. Germline V gives CDR1 SEHNR, CDR2 FQNEAQ (reference sequence).